This entry is about one T cell receptor beta chain. Its target antigen remains unknown. No much larger clone is present one base from it, and per-base qualities are unavailable. V and J are truncated by 0 bases and 7 bases respectively, leaving an intervening sequence of 13 bases. The CDR3 runs 14 amino acids, cysteine and phenylalanine included. Just CDR3 DNA is preserved here, 42 bases in frame from base 1. The germline V gene provides CDR1 SGHDT and CDR2 YYEEEE. This record belongs to a study of radiotherapy plus CTLA-4 blockade in lung cancer (dated by TCRdb to the late 2010s). Turning to the overall study: Objective responses occurred in roughly 19% of enrolled patients, and about 30% achieved disease control.

Receptors were amplified or captured by the immunoSEQ multiplex PCR assay. As stored in TCRdb, this immuneACCESS dataset retains in-frame rearrangements with V and J assigned. A fraction of the clones does not appear; measured against another copy, unresolved V genes explain less than half of the discrepancy, and the remainder lacks a known reason. Across this sample there are some 77,000 clones, with approximately 86% seen only once. More than 2% of the sample rests with the top ten. Focal radiation therapy combined with CTLA-4 blockade (ipilimumab) was tested in patients with chemo-refractory metastatic non-small-cell lung cancer. General findings and caveats noted by the study authors: After treatment with radiotherapy and ipilimumab, TCR clones that originated in tumors expanded in peripheral blood. Early dynamic changes in blood T cell clones, together with increased serum interferon-beta after radiation, were reported as the strongest predictors of response.

The V gene is TRBV5-6 and the J gene is TRBJ1-2, with the D segment identity uncertain. The material sequenced was peripheral blood, taken from a patient treated with radiotherapy plus ipilimumab. This sequence was found in a human donor with non-small cell lung cancer who had a partial response to radiotherapy plus ipilimumab. The nucleotide sequence reads TGTGCCAGCAGCTTGGGATCATTAAGCGGTGGCTACACCTTC. It translates to CASSLGSLSGGYTF.